A selection of T cell receptor beta chains follows, all from one sample in a study of post-analysis software for immune sequencing data. TCRdb reprocessed the PCR reads with MiXCR, giving one entry per CDR3 protein. The sample lists about 820,000 distinct CDR3 sequences, about 50% seen once, with about 4.5% in the top ten. Sequencing used blood. Source of these receptors: a girl aged 10 to 17 with multiple sclerosis. The CDR3 runs from the conserved cysteine through the conserved F or W. D genes are given only for firm matches. Some rows mark clone size as missing; the rest say once, few, many or name a class of expanded clone.

TRBJ2-4 NA TRBV7-2 14 NA CASSSSVQGNIQYF TGTGCCAGCAGCTCAAGCGTGCAGGGGAACATTCAGTACTTC
TRBJ2-7 NA TRBV20-1 11 NA CSAPTAAEQYF TGCAGTGCCCCGACAGCAGCCGAGCAGTACTTC
TRBJ2-1 NA TRBV21-1 19 NA CASKGRDHYRFSSYNEQFF TGTGCCAGCAAGGGGAGGGACCATTATCGTTTCAGCTCCTACAATGAGCAGTTCTTC
TRBJ2-7 once TRBV29-1 14 TRBD1 CSVVRQGAMYEQYF TGCAGCGTTGTGAGACAGGGGGCAATGTACGAGCAGTACTTC
TRBJ2-1 NA TRBV20-1 18 NA CSVVALGFERVSYNEQFF TGCAGTGTAGTAGCCTTGGGCTTCGAGCGAGTTTCCTACAATGAGCAGTTCTTC
TRBJ2-7 NA TRBV5-6 16 NA CASSPFGGSASYEQYF TGTGCCAGCAGCCCCTTTGGCGGGTCGGCCTCCTACGAGCAGTACTTC
TRBJ1-1 NA TRBV7-2 13 TRBD1 CASSLAEGAQAFF TGTGCCAGCAGCTTAGCGGAGGGGGCGCAAGCTTTCTTT
TRBJ2-3 NA TRBV24-1 16 TRBD2 CATSDASGTSTGTQYF TGTGCCACCAGTGATGCTAGCGGGACGAGCACGGGTACGCAGTATTTT
TRBJ2-7 once TRBV27 15 NA CASRQNRAQGDEQYF TGTGCCAGCAGGCAAAACAGGGCCCAAGGGGACGAGCAGTACTTC
TRBJ2-3 few TRBV12-3/TRBV12-4 15 NA CASTSLYTSTDTQYF TGTGCCAGCACGTCCCTCTACACTAGCACAGATACGCAGTATTTT
TRBJ2-6 NA TRBV30 16 NA CAWSAGRLTGANVLTF TGTGCCTGGAGTGCGGGAAGGTTAACTGGGGCCAACGTCCTGACTTTC
TRBJ2-7 few TRBV10-3 14 NA CAISNAMGVVEQYF TGTGCCATCAGTAACGCTATGGGGGTCGTCGAGCAGTACTTC
TRBJ2-7 NA TRBV5-1 14 NA CASSLGYYDYEQYF TGCGCCAGCAGCTTGGGGTACTACGACTACGAGCAGTACTTC
TRBJ2-6 NA TRBV29-1 14 NA CSTEGGSGANVLTF TGCAGCACTGAGGGGGGCTCTGGGGCCAACGTCCTGACTTTC
TRBJ2-7 NA TRBV5-5 15 NA CASSLGGTRSYEQYF TGTGCCAGCAGCTTGGGAGGGACAAGATCCTACGAGCAGTACTTC
TRBJ1-1 NA TRBV5-5 16 NA CASRATPARSDTEAFF TGTGCCAGCAGGGCCACACCCGCCAGGTCGGACACTGAAGCTTTCTTT
TRBJ1-1 NA TRBV5-1 14 NA CASSLVGQDTEAFF TGCGCCAGCAGCTTGGTCGGGCAGGACACTGAAGCTTTCTTT
TRBJ2-7 NA TRBV5-1 16 TRBD2 CASSLVSAGGSARQYF TGCGCCAGCAGCTTGGTCTCGGCGGGAGGCTCCGCAAGGCAGTACTTC
TRBJ2-1 NA TRBV20-1 13 NA CSARGVRYNEQFF TGCAGTGCTAGAGGGGTGAGATACAATGAGCAGTTCTTC
TRBJ2-2 NA TRBV4-2 15 NA CASSQDLTTSGELFF TGTGCCAGCAGCCAAGATTTGACTACAAGCGGGGAGCTGTTTTTT
TRBJ2-7 few TRBV4-1 17 NA CASSQHKEQGHGYEQYF TGCGCCAGCAGCCAACACAAGGAACAGGGCCATGGCTACGAGCAGTACTTC
TRBJ2-1 NA TRBV5-1 16 TRBD2 CASSSLRTSGFNEQFF TGCGCCAGCAGCTCACTAAGAACTAGCGGATTCAATGAGCAGTTCTTC
TRBJ2-1 NA TRBV4-2 15 NA CASSLLRGPYNEQFF TGTGCCAGCAGCTTACTCCGGGGTCCCTACAATGAGCAGTTCTTC
TRBJ2-7 NA TRBV27 14 NA CASSSGSHPYEQYF TGTGCCAGCAGTTCCGGCAGCCATCCATACGAGCAGTACTTC
TRBJ2-7 NA TRBV5-1 16 NA CASSSLSGQQIYEQYF TGCGCCAGCAGCTCGCTGTCTGGACAACAAATCTACGAGCAGTACTTC
TRBJ2-1 once TRBV5-4 17 TRBD2 CASSPSGQRGPGNEQFF TGTGCCAGCAGCCCCTCCGGCCAGCGGGGTCCGGGCAATGAGCAGTTCTTC
TRBJ2-7 few TRBV12-3/TRBV12-4 13 NA CASSFGLSYEQYF TGTGCCAGCAGTTTCGGGCTATCCTACGAGCAGTACTTC
TRBJ2-1 few TRBV7-3 14 TRBD2 CASSLQAGGNEQFF TGTGCCAGCAGCCTTCAGGCGGGAGGGAATGAGCAGTTCTTC
TRBJ2-3 NA TRBV5-1 15 NA CASSLVREGANTQYF TGCGCCAGCAGCTTGGTCAGGGAGGGGGCCAATACGCAGTATTTT
TRBJ2-7 NA TRBV21-1 15 NA CASSKVGDGSYEQYF NA
TRBJ2-5 NA TRBV14 15 NA CASSPRSGTWGEQYF TGTGCCAGCAGCCCACGGAGCGGGACATGGGGGGAGCAGTACTTC
TRBJ2-7 NA TRBV6-6 15 TRBD2 CASTASGRASYEQYF TGTGCCAGCACCGCTAGCGGGAGGGCCAGCTACGAGCAGTACTTC
TRBJ2-7 NA TRBV12-3/TRBV12-4 14 NA CASRRSFKSYEQYF TGTGCCAGCAGACGGTCCTTTAAGTCCTACGAGCAGTACTTC
TRBJ2-5 few TRBV29-1 12 NA CSGTESQETQYF TGCAGCGGGACGGAGAGCCAAGAGACCCAGTACTTC
TRBJ1-2 NA TRBV12-3/TRBV12-4 15 NA CASSLAPDPVKGYTF TGTGCCAGCAGTTTAGCGCCCGACCCGGTGAAGGGCTACACCTTC
TRBJ2-7 few TRBV9 15 TRBD2 CASSAGTSGPYEQYF TGTGCCAGCAGCGCCGGGACTAGCGGGCCCTACGAGCAGTACTTC
TRBJ2-1 NA TRBV7-3 16 TRBD1 CASSLESRTGWNEQFF TGTGCCAGCAGCTTAGAATCGAGGACAGGGTGGAATGAGCAGTTCTTC
TRBJ2-3 NA TRBV12-3/TRBV12-4 16 TRBD2 CASSLSLSGRSDTQYF TGTGCCAGCAGTCTATCCCTTAGCGGGAGGTCAGATACGCAGTATTTT
TRBJ2-5 few TRBV2 13 TRBD1 CASSVRDRETQYF TGTGCCAGCAGTGTCCGGGACAGGGAGACCCAGTACTTC
TRBJ2-5 many TRBV20-1 12 NA CSAGRGQETQYF TGCAGCGCCGGGAGGGGGCAGGAGACCCAGTACTTC
TRBJ1-5 NA TRBV20-1 13 TRBD1 CSARQGEGQPQHF TGCAGTGCAAGACAGGGGGAAGGTCAGCCCCAGCATTTT
TRBJ2-2 NA TRBV5-8 14 NA CASQTGPNTGELFF TGTGCCAGCCAAACCGGGCCGAACACCGGGGAGCTGTTTTTT
TRBJ2-1 NA TRBV7-9 16 TRBD1 CASSLVGDRLHNEQFF TGTGCCAGCAGCTTAGTTGGGGACAGGCTACACAATGAGCAGTTCTTC
TRBJ2-5 NA TRBV20-1 15 NA CSANPGTQDWKTQYF TGCAGTGCTAACCCCGGGACCCAGGATTGGAAGACCCAGTACTTC
TRBJ2-5 NA TRBV2 11 NA CASETMKTQYF TGTGCCAGCGAGACGATGAAGACCCAGTACTTC
TRBJ1-2 NA TRBV7-9 13 NA CAGFSGPNYGYTF TGTGCCGGCTTTTCGGGGCCCAACTATGGCTACACCTTC
TRBJ1-2 NA TRBV29-1 12 NA CSVGTWDYGYTF TGCAGCGTTGGGACGTGGGACTATGGCTACACCTTC
TRBJ2-5 few TRBV20-1 12 NA CSAQGLRETQYF TGCAGTGCACAGGGTCTGAGAGAGACCCAGTACTTC
TRBJ2-1 NA TRBV7-2 17 TRBD2 CASSFNFWTSGHNEQFF TGTGCCAGCAGCTTTAATTTCTGGACTAGCGGGCACAATGAGCAGTTCTTC
TRBJ2-7 NA TRBV29-1 12 TRBD2 CSGGGGVHEQYF TGCAGCGGGGGTGGGGGGGTCCACGAGCAGTACTTC
TRBJ2-1 once TRBV27 16 NA CASSPRSGLKPNEQFF TGTGCCAGCAGTCCACGTAGCGGACTTAAACCCAATGAGCAGTTCTTC
TRBJ2-7 NA TRBV6-6 14 NA CASSYPRDGYEQYF TGTGCCAGCAGTTACCCAAGGGACGGATACGAGCAGTACTTC
TRBJ2-1 NA TRBV6-1 13 NA CASSEPLSNEQFF TGTGCCAGCAGTGAGCCCTTATCCAATGAGCAGTTCTTC
TRBJ1-5 NA TRBV12-3/TRBV12-4 17 NA CASSLALGGAINQPQHF TGTGCCAGCAGTTTAGCCCTGGGGGGGGCAATCAATCAGCCCCAGCATTTT